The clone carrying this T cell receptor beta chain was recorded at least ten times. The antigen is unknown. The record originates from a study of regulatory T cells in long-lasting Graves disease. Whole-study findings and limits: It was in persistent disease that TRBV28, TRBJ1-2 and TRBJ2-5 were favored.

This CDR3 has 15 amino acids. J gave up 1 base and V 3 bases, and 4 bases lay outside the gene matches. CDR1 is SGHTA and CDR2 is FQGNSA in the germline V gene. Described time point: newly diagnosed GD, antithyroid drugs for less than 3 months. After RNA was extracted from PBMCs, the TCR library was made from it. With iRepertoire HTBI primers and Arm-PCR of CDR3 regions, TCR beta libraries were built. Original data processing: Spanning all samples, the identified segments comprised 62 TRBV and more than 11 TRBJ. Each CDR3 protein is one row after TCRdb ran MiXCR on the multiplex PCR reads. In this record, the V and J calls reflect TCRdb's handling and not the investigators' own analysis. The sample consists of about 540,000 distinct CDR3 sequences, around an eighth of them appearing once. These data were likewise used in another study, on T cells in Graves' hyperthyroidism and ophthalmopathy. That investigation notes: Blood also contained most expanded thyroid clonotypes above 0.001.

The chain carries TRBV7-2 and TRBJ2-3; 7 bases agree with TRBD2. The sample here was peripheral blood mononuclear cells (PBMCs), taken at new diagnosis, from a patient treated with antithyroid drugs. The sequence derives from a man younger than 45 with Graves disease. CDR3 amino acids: CASSFVREGTDTQYF. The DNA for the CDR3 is TGTGCCAGCAGCTTTGTTCGGGAGGGCACAGATACGCAGTATTTT. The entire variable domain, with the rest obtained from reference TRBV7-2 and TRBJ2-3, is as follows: GAGVSQSPSNKVTEKGKDVELRCDPISGHTALYWYRQSLGQGLEFLIYFQGNSAPDKSGLPSDRFSAERTGGSVSTLTIQRTQQEDSAVYLCASSFVREGTDTQYFGPGTRLTVL.